Following are 30 T cell receptor beta chains from one sample sequenced in a study of T cell repertoires and HLA-DP antigens. Sequenced by immunoSEQ multiplex PCR; TCRdb stores in-frame clones only, minus some. Of 85,000 to 90,000 clones detected, 86% appear once; the ten largest clones hold about 1.8%. No antigens are known for them. The sample consisted of CD4+ T cells from PBMCs. These TCRs come from a man in his fifties in good health and CMV-seronegative.

This clone was counted between two and nine times. The chain links TRBV15 to TRBJ1-2; D may be TRBD1 (5 bases). Trimming stripped 0 bases from V and 8 bases from J, with 10 bases between. Germline V gene data show CDR1 as LNHNV and CDR2 as YYDKDF (reference sequence). The length of the CDR3 is 13 residues. CDR3 nucleotide sequence: TGTGCCACCAGCAGAGATCTGGAGGGGGGCTACACCTTC. It yields the protein CATSRDLEGGYTF.

CDR3 protein: CASSSMTATDTQYF. CDR3 sequence (DNA): TGCGCCAGCAGCTCCATGACAGCCACAGATACGCAGTATTTT. The chain employs TRBV5-1 and TRBJ2-3; possible D gene TRBD1, 5 bases. CDR1 is SGHRS and CDR2 is YFSETQ in the germline V gene. This CDR3 has 14 amino acids. V lost 3 bases to trimming and J lost 2 bases, with 10 bases between them.

This clone was counted once. The chain uses TRBV14 and TRBJ2-3, with no clear D. Germline V gene data show CDR1 as SGHDN and CDR2 as FVKESK. The CDR3 contains 11 residues. The ends were cut back, 0 bases at V and 10 bases at J, with 5 bases in the middle. The CDR3 nucleotides read TGTGCCAGCAGCCAAGAAGGACCGCAGTATTTT. This codes for CASSQEGPQYF.

V gene TRBV2 combines with J gene TRBJ2-2; the D is unclear. CDR1 is SNHLY and CDR2 is FYNNEI in the germline V gene. V was clipped by 0 bases and J by 5 bases, with 10 bases between them. The CDR3 is 15 amino acids. This CDR3 is CASSEAHTPTGELFF. CDR3 nucleotide sequence: TGTGCCAGCAGTGAAGCCCATACCCCGACCGGGGAGCTGTTTTTT.

The table lists this clone with a few counts. The chain recombines TRBV18 with TRBJ1-6, with 8 bases aligning to TRBD1. The V gene's germline CDR1 is KGHSH and CDR2 LQKENI. V gave up 4 bases and J gave up 11 bases; unmatched junction bases: 7. This CDR3 region has 14 residues. This CDR3 is CASSLGQGGTPLHF. As DNA, the CDR3 is TGTGCCAGCTCACTCGGACAGGGTGGGACACCCCTCCACTTT.

The genes are TRBV7-9 and TRBJ2-5; 7 nucleotides align to TRBD1. Germline trimming cut 4 bases from V and 0 bases from J; bases unmatched to any gene: 5. The CDR3 has 15 amino acids. Germline V CDR1 and CDR2: SEHNR, FQNEAQ (reference sequence). This CDR3 reads CASSSDRVYQETQYF. The CDR3 DNA reads as TGTGCCAGCAGCTCAGACAGGGTTTACCAAGAGACCCAGTACTTC.

The DNA for the CDR3 is TGTGCCAGCAGCTTTAACAGGGGCGACGAGCAGTACTTC. It codes for CASSFNRGDEQYF. The chain links TRBV7-9 to TRBJ2-7; 7 bases agree with TRBD1. Germline CDR1 reads SEHNR; CDR2 reads FQNEAQ (reference sequence). The CDR3 runs 13 residues. V lost 3 bases, J lost 5 bases, and 4 bases stayed unmatched.

The rearrangement joins TRBV10-3 to TRBJ2-3; possibly TRBD1 for D (5 bases). This CDR3 has 13 residues. Per germline, CDR1 ENHRY and CDR2 SYGVKD. V lost 4 bases, J lost 2 bases, and 7 bases lay in between. DNA of the CDR3: TGTGCCATCAGTGGACAGCACACAGATACGCAGTATTTT. This gives the protein CAISGQHTDTQYF.

This clone has a single count. The chain links TRBV5-4 to TRBJ2-3; no definite D call. The V end was cut by 0 bases, the J end by 0 bases, with 5 bases between. The germline gives CDR1 SGHNT, CDR2 YYREEE (reference sequence). The CDR3 is 14 amino acids. The DNA of the CDR3 is TGTGCCAGCAGCTTGGACTCTAGCACAGATACGCAGTATTTT. Amino acids: CASSLDSSTDTQYF.

This sequence joins TRBV7-8 and TRBJ2-2, with 7 bases lining up with TRBD1. J was trimmed by 1 base and V by 3 bases; bases with no gene match: 5. Germline V gene sequence: CDR1 SGHVS, CDR2 FQNEAQ. The CDR3 is 16 residues long. CDR3 amino acids: CASSFSRTGNTGELFF. CDR3 sequence (DNA): TGTGCCAGCAGCTTCTCGAGGACAGGGAACACCGGGGAGCTGTTTTTT.

This sequence joins TRBV30 and TRBJ2-1, with unresolved D. CDR1 and CDR2 (germline): GTSNPN, SVGIG (reference sequence). This CDR3 is 12 amino acids long. V lost 2 bases to trimming and J lost 3 bases, with 5 bases between them. Here the CDR3 reads CAWSLNYNEQFF. In DNA form, the CDR3 reads TGTGCCTGGAGTTTGAACTACAATGAGCAGTTCTTC.

V usage is TRBV5-1 and J usage is TRBJ1-2; the D is unclear. The CDR3 covers 14 residues. The germline V gene has CDR1 SGHRS and CDR2 YFSETQ. The V gene lost 0 bases and the J gene lost 6 bases, with 12 bases spanning the gap. The CDR3 DNA reads as TGCGCCAGCAGCTTGGTGACAACCTCAGATGGCTACACCTTC. Translated: CASSLVTTSDGYTF.

The rearrangement links TRBV28 to TRBJ2-5; TRBD1 agrees at 9 bases. The ends lost 2 bases at V and 11 bases at J; junction bases unmatched: 6. Germline CDR1 reads MDHEN; CDR2 reads SYDVKM. The CDR3 has 13 amino acids. CDR3 sequence reads: CASSLPDRGSQYF. The CDR3 nucleotides are TGTGCCAGCAGTTTACCGGACAGGGGATCTCAGTACTTC.

There are a few counts of this clone. This chain connects TRBV19 to TRBJ2-2, with D possibly matching TRBD1 (6 bases). V was cut by 7 bases and J by 3 bases, with 18 bases left in between. Germline V gene data show CDR1 as LNHDA and CDR2 as SQIVND (reference sequence). The CDR3 covers 16 residues. CDR3 bases: TGTGCCAGTACCGTACAGGGCGCTTTTGACACCGGGGAGCTGTTTTTT. It translates to CASTVQGAFDTGELFF.

This chain connects TRBV5-1 to TRBJ2-5; unclear D gene. The germline CDR1 and CDR2 sequences are SGHRS and YFSETQ. The V and J ends lost 0 bases and 1 base respectively, with 16 bases between them. This CDR3 is built from 17 residues. The CDR3 bases are TGCGCCAGCAGCTTGGGCCGGATACAGAGCGCCCAAGAGACCCAGTACTTC. This encodes CASSLGRIQSAQETQYF.

This chain uses TRBV19 with TRBJ2-7; 12 bases are shared with TRBD1. Germline CDR1 LNHDA, CDR2 SQIVND (reference sequence). The CDR3 extends over 14 amino acids. With V trimmed by 3 bases and J by 7 bases, 4 bases remained unmatched. The CDR3 protein is CASSMGQGAREQYF. The CDR3 DNA sequence: TGTGCCAGTAGTATGGGACAGGGGGCAAGGGAGCAGTACTTC. Full variable domain (outside the CDR3, taken from reference TRBV19 and TRBJ2-7): DGGITQSPKYLFRKEGQNVTLSCEQNLNHDAMYWYRQDPGQGLRLIYYSQIVNDFQKGDIAEGYSVSREKKESFPLTVTSAQKNPTAFYLCASSMGQGAREQYFGPGTRLTVT.

The V gene is TRBV10-2, the J gene TRBJ1-4; 7 bases align to TRBD1. This CDR3 spans 14 amino acids. The V segment lost 6 bases and the J segment 3 bases; nucleotides outside the gene matches: 4. Germline-derived CDR1 and CDR2 are WSHSY and SAAADI. CDR3 protein: CASRPGTANEKLFF. The CDR3 DNA sequence: TGCGCCAGCAGACCCGGGACAGCTAATGAAAAACTGTTTTTT.

The CDR3 loop is CASSEKGGAYGYTF. CDR3 nucleotide sequence: TGCGCCAGCAGCGAAAAAGGGGGTGCCTATGGCTACACCTTC. This chain uses TRBV5-1 with TRBJ1-2, with D possibly TRBD1 on 6 matching bases. From germline, CDR1 is SGHRS and CDR2 YFSETQ. The V end lost 4 bases, the J end lost 4 bases, and 14 bases lay between the germline ends. There are 14 residues in the CDR3. The full variable domain, in which reference TRBV5-1 and TRBJ1-2 provide the parts outside the CDR3, is KAGVTQTPRYLIKTRGQQVTLSCSPISGHRSVSWYQQTPGQGLQFLFEYFSETQRNKGNFPGRFSGRQFSNSRSEMNVSTLELGDSALYLCASSEKGGAYGYTFGSGTRLTVV.

This chain connects TRBV25-1 to TRBJ1-1, with TRBD1 identical over 8 bases. Germline assignment: CDR1 MGHDK and CDR2 SYGVNS. V was clipped by 3 bases and J by 7 bases; unmatched bases: 10. The CDR3 loop spans 15 amino acids. CDR3 nucleotides: TGTGCCAGCAGTGACGATCGGACAGGGTATGGTGAAGCTTTCTTT. This codes for CASSDDRTGYGEAFF. Filled out from reference TRBV25-1 and TRBJ1-1, the complete variable domain reads EADIYQTPRYLVIGTGKKITLECSQTMGHDKMYWYQQDPGMELHLIHYSYGVNSTEKGDLSSESTVSRIRTEHFPLTLESARPSHTSQYLCASSDDRTGYGEAFFGQGTRLTVV.

The table lists this clone with a few counts. The chain combines TRBV14 with TRBJ1-2; no clear D gene. The germline gives CDR1 SGHDN, CDR2 FVKESK. V shed 3 bases and J shed 8 bases, with 13 bases lying between them. CDR3 size: 13 residues. The CDR3 loop is CASSHVSARGYTF. DNA of the CDR3: TGTGCCAGCAGCCACGTGAGTGCACGGGGCTACACCTTC.

This rearrangement joins TRBV5-1 to TRBJ2-3; 12 positions match TRBD2. This CDR3 has 15 residues. Per germline, CDR1 SGHRS and CDR2 YFSETQ. Trimming took 1 base from V and 5 from J; bases not matched to a gene: 2. The CDR3 protein is CASSLQTSGGDTQYF. As DNA, the CDR3 is TGCGCCAGCAGCTTGCAGACTAGCGGGGGAGATACGCAGTATTTT.

About this clone: One end of the junction does not line up with germline, which may come from a read error. The V call is TRBV7-3, the J call TRBJ2-3; tentatively, D is TRBD1 or TRBD2 (5 bases each). The CDR3 runs 13 residues. The germline CDR1 and CDR2 sequences are SGHTA and FQGTGA. CDR3 residues: CASSLKYGGTQYF. Written as DNA, the CDR3 is TGTGCCAGCAGTTTAAAATATGGGGGTACGCAGTATTTT.

The chain links TRBV18 to TRBJ2-1; the D gene is possibly TRBD2 (7 bases). The CDR3 loop spans 15 amino acids. In germline, CDR1 is KGHSH, CDR2 LQKENI. V was shortened by 3 bases and J by 10 bases, with 19 bases between the two germline ends. CDR3: CASSPRGADAGEQFF. The CDR3 nucleotides read TGTGCCAGCTCACCCCGGGGGGCCGACGCAGGGGAGCAGTTCTTC. Filled out from reference TRBV18 and TRBJ2-1, the complete variable domain reads NAGVMQNPRHLVRRRGQEARLRCSPMKGHSHVYWYRQLPEEGLKFMVYLQKENIIDESGMPKERFSAEFPKEGPSILRIQQVVRGDSAAYFCASSPRGADAGEQFFGPGTRLTVL.

The chain uses TRBV19 and TRBJ2-2, with 7 bases that match TRBD1. J gave up 1 base and V 6 bases, and 11 bases lay outside the gene matches. The length of the CDR3 is 17 residues. The germline V gene encodes CDR1 LNHDA and CDR2 SQIVND (reference sequence). The CDR3 is CASRPDRAQLNTGELFF. CDR3 DNA: TGTGCCAGTAGACCCGACAGGGCCCAATTGAACACCGGGGAGCTGTTTTTT.

This chain connects TRBV6-1 to TRBJ1-2, with unresolved D. The V end was cut by 1 base, the J end by 5 bases, with 17 bases between. The CDR3 contains 16 residues. Germline V gene data show CDR1 as MNHNS and CDR2 as SASEGT. The CDR3 is CASSEVSLAGRYGYTF. The CDR3 DNA is TGTGCCAGCAGTGAAGTTTCGTTGGCGGGGAGGTATGGCTACACCTTC.

The chain has TRBV27 and TRBJ1-5, with 10 bases identical to TRBD1. With V trimmed by 4 bases and J by 5 bases, 8 bases remained unmatched. CDR3 size: 16 residues. In germline, CDR1 is MNHEY, CDR2 SMNVEV (reference sequence). CDR3 DNA: TGTGCCAGCAGTTCGTCCGGGACAGGGGTCGATCAGCCCCAGCATTTT. Protein product: CASSSSGTGVDQPQHF.

As to this clone: This sample also contains other DNA sequences that code for the same CDR3. This chain connects TRBV30 to TRBJ2-3; TRBD1 might be the D (6 bases). In germline, CDR1 is GTSNPN, CDR2 SVGIG (reference sequence). The CDR3 is made up of 14 amino acids. V lost 4 bases and J lost 2, with 13 bases in between. The CDR3 spells CAWKADRNTDTQYF. The CDR3 DNA is TGTGCCTGGAAGGCGGACAGAAACACAGATACGCAGTATTTT.

The chain joins TRBV5-6 to TRBJ1-5; D is undetermined. Germline CDR1 and CDR2: SGHDT and YYEEEE. There are 15 residues in the CDR3. Trimming took 4 bases from V and 7 from J, leaving 18 bases between them. CDR3 sequence reads: CASSRILNSEQPQHF. The CDR3 region has the DNA TGTGCCAGCAGCCGGATCCTGAACAGCGAGCAGCCCCAGCATTTT.

The chain combines TRBV30 with TRBJ1-2, with 7 positions matching TRBD1. V lost 3 bases, J lost 2 bases, and 9 bases stayed unmatched. CDR1 GTSNPN and CDR2 SVGIG come from the germline V gene (reference sequence). The CDR3 contains 15 residues. This chain's CDR3 is CAWRSGGRNNYGYTF. The CDR3 nucleotides read TGTGCCTGGAGGTCAGGGGGGCGGAACAACTATGGCTACACCTTC.

This chain connects TRBV5-3 to TRBJ2-3; D not resolved. TRBV5-3 is placed among ORFs of uncertain function. V gave up 10 bases and J gave up 2 bases, with 14 bases separating them. The length of the CDR3 is 13 residues. CDR3 sequence reads: CASHYDATDTQYF. CDR3 DNA: TGTGCCTCGCATTACGACGCCACAGATACGCAGTATTTT.